This record concerns one TCR beta chain sequence. The repertoire was sequenced with immunoSEQ multiplex PCR; TCRdb's copy has only in-frame clones and lacks some. The repertoire holds tens of thousands of clones, with around nine tenths as singletons. The data were obtained in a study of control samples from healthy donors and cancer patients. Between the trimmed V and J ends, which lost 7 bases and 1 base, there was a span of 11 bases. Germline CDR1 MNHEY, CDR2 SVGAGI. The CDR3 length is 13 residues. This TCR derives from a man aged 45 to 65 in good health. This chain uses TRBV6-5 with TRBJ2-7; maybe TRBD1 (5 bases). The sample consisted of blood. CDR3 protein: CASKRGQSYEQYF. The CDR3 DNA reads as TGTGCCAGCAAAAGGGGCCAATCCTACGAGCAGTACTTC.